These T cell receptor beta chains were read from a single sample in a study of blood T cells in healthy people across ages. MiXCR, run by TCRdb on the 5' RACE reads, gives a single entry per CDR3 protein. The data hold approximately 680,000 distinct CDR3 sequences, with about 32% observed a single time. Source material: blood. The receptors derive from a woman of 80 years or more in good health. Both conserved end residues are part of each CDR3. Fields, in order: D gene, V gene, J gene, clone size, CDR3 protein, CDR3 DNA. D genes are given only for firm matches. Expanded clones get a size class; other rows say once, few or many, or leave the size out.

D: TRBD1
V: TRBV12-3/TRBV12-4
J: TRBJ1-1
size: many
CDR3: CASSLGRRTGTNTEAFF
DNA: TGTGCCAGCAGTTTAGGTAGGAGGACAGGTACTAACACTGAAGCTTTCTTT

D: TRBD2
V: TRBV12-3/TRBV12-4
J: TRBJ2-1
size: many
CDR3: CASTQGLAGGNEQFF
DNA: TGTGCCAGCACTCAGGGACTAGCGGGGGGGAATGAGCAGTTCTTC

D: TRBD2
V: TRBV4-2
J: TRBJ2-1
size: -
CDR3: CASSQGLAEPTDNEQFF
DNA: TGTGCCAGCAGCCAAGGACTAGCGGAACCTACTGACAATGAGCAGTTCTTC

D: -
V: TRBV4-1
J: TRBJ2-7
size: -
CDR3: CASSQAGAGRLEDEQYF
DNA: TGCGCCAGCAGCCAAGCAGGGGCAGGGCGGTTGGAGGACGAGCAGTACTTC

D: -
V: TRBV5-1
J: TRBJ2-3
size: many
CDR3: CASSSLLLGTDTQYF
DNA: TGCGCCAGCAGCTCTCTCTTGCTCGGTACAGATACGCAGTATTTT

D: -
V: TRBV12-3/TRBV12-4
J: TRBJ2-1
size: many
CDR3: CASTLSNNEQFF
DNA: TGTGCCAGCACCCTCTCCAATAATGAGCAGTTCTTC

D: TRBD1
V: TRBV20-1
J: TRBJ2-7
size: -
CDR3: CSAPTTGTGGVEQYF
DNA: TGCAGTGCTCCTACCACCGGGACAGGGGGTGTCGAGCAGTACTTC

D: TRBD1
V: TRBV7-3
J: TRBJ2-5
size: many
CDR3: CASSLLRQGNGETQYF
DNA: TGTGCCAGCAGCCTCCTCCGACAGGGGAACGGAGAGACCCAGTACTTC

D: TRBD1
V: TRBV12-3/TRBV12-4
J: TRBJ1-6
size: many
CDR3: CASSPGQSGLYSPLHF
DNA: TGTGCCAGCAGTCCGGGACAGTCGGGCCTATATTCACCCCTCCACTTT

D: TRBD1
V: TRBV30
J: TRBJ1-2
size: few
CDR3: CAWSLQGTYGYTF
DNA: TGTGCCTGGAGCCTACAGGGGACCTATGGCTACACCTTC

D: -
V: TRBV5-1
J: TRBJ2-1
size: -
CDR3: CASSSSGIEQFF
DNA: TGCGCCAGCAGCTCGTCCGGAATTGAGCAGTTCTTC

D: -
V: TRBV7-3
J: TRBJ2-1
size: many
CDR3: CASSSGTLIREQFF
DNA: TGTGCCAGCAGCTCCGGGACATTAATCAGGGAGCAGTTCTTC

D: -
V: TRBV20-1
J: TRBJ2-5
size: many
CDR3: CSAAPPGIETQYF
DNA: TGCAGTGCTGCACCTCCAGGGATAGAGACCCAGTACTTC

D: TRBD1
V: TRBV20-1
J: TRBJ2-7
size: -
CDR3: CSARSGGPYNEQYF
DNA: TGCAGTGCTAGGTCAGGGGGCCCCTACAATGAGCAGTACTTC

D: -
V: TRBV6-2/TRBV6-3
J: TRBJ1-5
size: many
CDR3: CASTELKRGYNQPQHF
DNA: TGTGCCAGCACCGAACTCAAGAGGGGATACAATCAGCCCCAGCATTTT

D: -
V: TRBV4-1
J: TRBJ2-3
size: once
CDR3: CASSQVTGSVDTQYF
DNA: TGCGCCAGCAGCCAAGTTACGGGTTCCGTAGATACGCAGTATTTT